These 12 T cell receptor beta chains share one sample of origin, sequenced in a study of blood T cell repertoires in COVID-19. Assay used: immunoSEQ multiplex PCR; TCRdb lists only in-frame clones, some missing. Of some 400,000 clones listed, roughly nine tenths were seen once; the top ten hold about 0.9%. Sequencing used PBMCs or T cells enriched from blood (not recorded which). Every receptor here comes from a woman aged 40-49 years who had been exposed to COVID-19.

The gene calls are TRBV19 and TRBJ1-5, with D possibly TRBD1 on 5 matching bases. Germline-derived CDR1 and CDR2 are LNHDA and SQIVND (reference sequence). V dropped 10 bases and J dropped 7 bases, with 23 bases sitting between them. CDR3 length equals 15 residues. CDR3 sequence (DNA): TGTGCCATTCTGCTAGCGGGACTCCTGCGGCAGCCCCAGCATTTT. This encodes CAILLAGLLRQPQHF. Combining the CDR3 with reference TRBV19 and TRBJ1-5 gives the whole variable domain DGGITQSPKYLFRKEGQNVTLSCEQNLNHDAMYWYRQDPGQGLRLIYYSQIVNDFQKGDIAEGYSVSREKKESFPLTVTSAQKNPTAFYLCAILLAGLLRQPQHFGDGTRLSIL.

Comment on this clone: A junction boundary mismatches the germline segment, possibly from a read error. The rearrangement links TRBV12-3 or TRBV12-4 to TRBJ1-2; D is ambiguous. This CDR3 is 12 amino acids long. The CDR3 region is CASGLANNGYTF. In nucleotides, the CDR3 is TGTGCCAGCGGTTTGGCAAACAATGGCTACACCTTC.

V usage is TRBV30 and J usage is TRBJ2-3; D might be TRBD2 (5 bases). The V end was cut by 4 bases, the J end by 4 bases, with 12 bases between. Looked up from germline, CDR1 is GTSNPN and CDR2 is SVGIG (reference sequence). There are 13 residues in the CDR3. The CDR3 is CAWNSGLPDTQYF. The CDR3 DNA reads TGTGCCTGGAATTCGGGGTTGCCAGATACGCAGTATTTT.

V usage is TRBV18 and J usage is TRBJ1-2; D remains ambiguous. Germline V gene data show CDR1 as KGHSH and CDR2 as LQKENI. V was shortened by 3 bases and J by 4 bases, with 9 bases between the two germline ends. This CDR3 is built from 13 residues. This CDR3 is CASSPSQTYGYTF. Here the CDR3 DNA reads TGTGCCAGCTCACCGTCACAGACCTATGGCTACACCTTC. The whole variable domain, remainder taken from reference TRBV18 and TRBJ1-2, is NAGVMQNPRHLVRRRGQEARLRCSPMKGHSHVYWYRQLPEEGLKFMVYLQKENIIDESGMPKERFSAEFPKEGPSILRIQQVVRGDSAAYFCASSPSQTYGYTFGSGTRLTVV.

The chain is built from TRBV7-2 and TRBJ2-3; 7 bases map to TRBD1. The CDR3 is 15 residues long. The V segment lost 5 bases and the J segment 0 bases; nucleotides outside the gene matches: 5. Germline V gene lookup returns CDR1 SGHTA and CDR2 FQGNSA. Written as DNA, the CDR3 is TGTGCCAGCAGCATACGACAGGGTAGCACAGATACGCAGTATTTT. Encoded protein: CASSIRQGSTDTQYF.

This sequence joins TRBV7-8 and TRBJ1-1; D not certain. Germline CDR1 and CDR2: SGHVS and FQNEAQ. With 0 bases removed from V and 1 base from J, the gap between germline ends came to 6 bases. The CDR3 has 14 residues. CDR3: CASSLARENTEAFF. The CDR3 nucleotides read TGTGCCAGCAGCTTAGCGAGGGAGAACACTGAAGCTTTCTTT.

The chain combines TRBV29-1 with TRBJ1-2, with TRBD1 identical over 8 bases. The germline V gene has CDR1 SQVTM and CDR2 ANQGSEA. Trimming at V came to 7 bases and at J to 4 bases, leaving 5 bases not matched to a gene. The CDR3 covers 12 residues. In nucleotides, the CDR3 is TGCAGCGCCGGACAGGGAGGCTATGGCTACACCTTC. Its protein is CSAGQGGYGYTF.

The chain is built from TRBV30 and TRBJ1-2; 9 bases line up with TRBD1. The germline CDR1 and CDR2 sequences are GTSNPN and SVGIG (reference sequence). The CDR3 totals 15 residues. Trimming cost V 0 bases and J 4 bases; bases outside gene matches: 6. The CDR3 spells CAWSVMWDRAYGYTF. DNA of the CDR3: TGTGCCTGGAGTGTGATGTGGGACAGGGCCTATGGCTACACCTTC.

The chain combines TRBV19 with TRBJ2-1; 9 bases align to TRBD2. Per the germline V gene, CDR1 is LNHDA and CDR2 is SQIVND (reference sequence). Trimming took 1 base from V and 4 from J; bases not matched to a gene: 5. The CDR3 totals 16 residues. In DNA form, the CDR3 reads TGTGCCAGTAGTATAGGGGGGACTAGCCGGTACAATGAGCAGTTCTTC. It codes for CASSIGGTSRYNEQFF.

The chain employs TRBV5-8 and TRBJ1-2, with TRBD1 matching 10 bases. Germline V gene data show CDR1 as SGHTS and CDR2 as YDEGEE. Losses at the gene ends were 4 bases for V and 4 bases for J; bases not matched to a gene: 1. The CDR3 totals 13 residues. The CDR3 region has the DNA TGTGCCAGCAGCCGGGACAGGGGCTATGGCTACACCTTC. Its protein product is CASSRDRGYGYTF.

J is TRBJ2-1 and V is TRBV5-4; no definite D call. Germline lookup yields CDR1 SGHNT and CDR2 YYREEE (reference sequence). The CDR3 totals 12 residues. The ends were cut back, 1 base at V and 7 bases at J, with 6 bases in the middle. DNA of the CDR3: TGTGCCAGCAGCTTGATCGGGAATGAGCAGTTCTTC. Encoded protein: CASSLIGNEQFF.

The chain uses TRBV5-1 and TRBJ1-4; possible D gene TRBD1, 6 bases. This CDR3 contains 14 residues. The ends were cut back, 2 bases at V and 8 bases at J, with 13 bases in the middle. The germline gives CDR1 SGHRS, CDR2 YFSETQ. The CDR3 is CASSLQGFQEKLFF. CDR3 DNA: TGCGCCAGCAGCTTACAGGGATTTCAGGAAAAACTGTTTTTT.